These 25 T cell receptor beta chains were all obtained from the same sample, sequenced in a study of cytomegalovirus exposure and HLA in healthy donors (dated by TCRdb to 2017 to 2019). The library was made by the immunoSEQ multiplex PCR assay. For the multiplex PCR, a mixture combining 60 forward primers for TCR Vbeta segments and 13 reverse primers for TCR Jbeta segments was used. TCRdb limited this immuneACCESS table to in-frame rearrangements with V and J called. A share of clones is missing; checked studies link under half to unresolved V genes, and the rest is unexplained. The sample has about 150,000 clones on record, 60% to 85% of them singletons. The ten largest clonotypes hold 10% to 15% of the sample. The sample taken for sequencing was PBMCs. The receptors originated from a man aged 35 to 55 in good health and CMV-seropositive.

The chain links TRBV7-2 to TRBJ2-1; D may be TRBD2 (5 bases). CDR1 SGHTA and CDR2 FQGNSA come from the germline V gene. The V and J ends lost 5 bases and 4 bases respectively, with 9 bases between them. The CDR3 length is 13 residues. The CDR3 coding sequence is TGTGCCAGCAGCCCTCGGAGGTACAATGAGCAGTTCTTC. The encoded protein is CASSPRRYNEQFF. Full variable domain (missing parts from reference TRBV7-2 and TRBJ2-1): GAGVSQSPSNKVTEKGKDVELRCDPISGHTALYWYRQSLGQGLEFLIYFQGNSAPDKSGLPSDRFSAERTGGSVSTLTIQRTQQEDSAVYLCASSPRRYNEQFFGPGTRLTVL.

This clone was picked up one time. The CDR3 reads CSAGTGNTEAFF. The CDR3 DNA reads as TGCAGCGCCGGGACAGGGAACACTGAAGCTTTCTTT. The chain uses TRBV29-1 and TRBJ1-1; 8 bases are shared with TRBD1. The germline CDR1 and CDR2 sequences are SQVTM and ANQGSEA. The CDR3 is made up of 12 amino acids. Losses at the gene ends were 7 bases for V and 1 base for J; bases not matched to a gene: 2.

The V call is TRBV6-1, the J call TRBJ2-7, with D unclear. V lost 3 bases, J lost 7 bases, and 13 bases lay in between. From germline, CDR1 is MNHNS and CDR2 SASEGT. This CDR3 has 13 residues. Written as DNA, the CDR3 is TGTGCCAGCAGTGAGAACCTTATGAGGGAGCAGTACTTC. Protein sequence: CASSENLMREQYF.

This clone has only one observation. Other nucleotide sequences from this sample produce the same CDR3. The CDR3 DNA reads TGTGCCAGCAGGCCCGGGACAGGGTGGGGATTGGATGGCTACACCTTC. It is translated as CASRPGTGWGLDGYTF. This rearrangement joins TRBV2 to TRBJ1-2; 9 bases match TRBD1. Germline V CDR1 and CDR2: SNHLY, FYNNEI. CDR3 length: 16 residues. Germline trimming cut 6 bases from V and 6 bases from J; bases unmatched to any gene: 14.

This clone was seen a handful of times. Here the CDR3 reads CASSQEGGPGQGAWTEAFF. The CDR3 DNA is TGTGCCAGCAGCCAAGAAGGGGGACCGGGACAGGGGGCCTGGACTGAAGCTTTCTTT. This chain uses TRBV4-2 with TRBJ1-1; 12 positions match TRBD1. V shed 0 bases and J 5 bases; nucleotides not matched to a gene: 13. From germline, CDR1 is LGHNA and CDR2 YNFKEQ. The CDR3 consists of 19 residues.

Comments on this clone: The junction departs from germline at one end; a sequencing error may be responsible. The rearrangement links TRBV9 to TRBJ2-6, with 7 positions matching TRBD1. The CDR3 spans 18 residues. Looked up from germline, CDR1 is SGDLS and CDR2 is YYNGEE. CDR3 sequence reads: CASSVGQSSFSGANGLTF. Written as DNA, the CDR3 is TGTGCCAGCAGCGTGGGACAGAGTAGCTTCTCTGGGGCCAACGGCCTGACTTTC. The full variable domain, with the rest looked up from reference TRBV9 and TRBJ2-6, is DSGVTQTPKHLITATGQRVTLRCSPRSGDLSVYWYQQSLDQGLQFLIQYYNGEERAKGNILERFSAQQFPDLHSELNLSSLELGDSALYFCASSVGQSSFSGANGLTFGAGSRLTVL.

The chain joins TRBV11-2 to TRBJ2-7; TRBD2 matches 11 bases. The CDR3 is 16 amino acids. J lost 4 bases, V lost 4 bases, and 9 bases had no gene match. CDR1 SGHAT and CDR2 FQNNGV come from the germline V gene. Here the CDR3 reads CASSYQTSGALYEQYF. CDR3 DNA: TGTGCCAGCAGCTACCAGACTAGCGGGGCCTTGTACGAGCAGTACTTC.

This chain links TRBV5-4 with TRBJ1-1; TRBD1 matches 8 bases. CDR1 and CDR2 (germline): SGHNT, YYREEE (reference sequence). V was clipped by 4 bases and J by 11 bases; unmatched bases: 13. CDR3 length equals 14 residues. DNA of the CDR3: TGTGCCAGCAGCCCCGGTGGACAGGGAGAAACGGCTTTCTTT. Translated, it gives CASSPGGQGETAFF.

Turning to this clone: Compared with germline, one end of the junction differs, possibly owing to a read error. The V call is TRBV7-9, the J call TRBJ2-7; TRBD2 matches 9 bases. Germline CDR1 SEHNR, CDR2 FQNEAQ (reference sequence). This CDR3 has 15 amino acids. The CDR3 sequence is CSSSLKTSGSYEQYF. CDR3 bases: TGTTCCAGCAGCTTGAAGACTAGCGGCTCCTACGAGCAGTACTTC. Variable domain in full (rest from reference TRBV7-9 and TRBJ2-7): DTGVSQNPRHKITKRGQNVTFRCDPISEHNRLYWYRQTLGQGPEFLTYFQNEAQLEKSRLLSDRFSAERPKGSFSTLEIQRTEQGDSAMYLCSSSLKTSGSYEQYFGPGTRLTVT.

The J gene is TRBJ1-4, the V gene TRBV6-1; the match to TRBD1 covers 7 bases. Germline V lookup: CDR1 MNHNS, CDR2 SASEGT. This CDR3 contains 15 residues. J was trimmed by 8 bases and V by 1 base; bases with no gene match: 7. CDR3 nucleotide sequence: TGTGCCAGCAGTGAAGGGGGGACAGTTCCCGAAAAACTGTTTTTT. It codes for CASSEGGTVPEKLFF.

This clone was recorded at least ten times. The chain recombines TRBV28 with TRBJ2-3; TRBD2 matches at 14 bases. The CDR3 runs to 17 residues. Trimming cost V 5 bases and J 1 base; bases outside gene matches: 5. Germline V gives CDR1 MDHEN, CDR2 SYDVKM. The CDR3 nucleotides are TGTGCCAGCAGTCCCGGGACTAGCGGGAGAGGCACAGATACGCAGTATTTT. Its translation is CASSPGTSGRGTDTQYF.

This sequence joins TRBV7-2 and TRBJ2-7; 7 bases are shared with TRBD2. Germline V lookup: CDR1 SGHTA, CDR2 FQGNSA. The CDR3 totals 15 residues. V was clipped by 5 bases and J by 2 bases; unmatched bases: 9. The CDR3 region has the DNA TGTGCCAGCAGCCAGGGACTACCCCAGACCTACGAGCAGTACTTC. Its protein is CASSQGLPQTYEQYF.

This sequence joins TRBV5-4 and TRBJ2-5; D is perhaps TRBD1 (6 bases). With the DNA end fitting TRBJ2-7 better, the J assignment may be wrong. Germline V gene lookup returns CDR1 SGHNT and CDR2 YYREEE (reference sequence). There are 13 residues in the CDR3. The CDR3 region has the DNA TGTGCCAGCAGCTTGAAGGGGGTCGACGAGCAGTACTTC. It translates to CASSLKGVDEQYF.

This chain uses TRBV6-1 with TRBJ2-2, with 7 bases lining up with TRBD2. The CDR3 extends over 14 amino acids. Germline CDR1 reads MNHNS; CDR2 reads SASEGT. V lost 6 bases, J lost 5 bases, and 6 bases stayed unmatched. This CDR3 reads CASSLTSRTGELFF. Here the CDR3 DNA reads TGTGCCAGCAGCTTGACTAGCCGAACCGGGGAGCTGTTTTTT.

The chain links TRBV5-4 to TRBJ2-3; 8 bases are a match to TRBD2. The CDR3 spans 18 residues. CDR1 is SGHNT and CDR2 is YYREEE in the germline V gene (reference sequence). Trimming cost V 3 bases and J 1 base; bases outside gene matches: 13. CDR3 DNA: TGTGCCAGCAGCTCACTACGGGAGGGAGGATGGGGCACAGATACGCAGTATTTT. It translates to CASSSLREGGWGTDTQYF.

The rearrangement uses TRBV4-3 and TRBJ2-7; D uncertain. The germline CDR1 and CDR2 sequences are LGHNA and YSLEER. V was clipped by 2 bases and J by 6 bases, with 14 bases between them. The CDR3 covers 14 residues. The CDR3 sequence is CASSQLVGVAEQYF. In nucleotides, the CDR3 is TGCGCCAGCAGCCAACTAGTAGGTGTTGCCGAGCAGTACTTC.

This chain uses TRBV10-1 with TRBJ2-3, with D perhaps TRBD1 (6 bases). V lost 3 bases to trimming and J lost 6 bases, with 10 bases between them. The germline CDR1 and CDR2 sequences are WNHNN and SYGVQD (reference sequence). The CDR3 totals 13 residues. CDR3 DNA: TGCGCCAGCAGTGAAGGGGGATCGGATACGCAGTATTTT. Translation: CASSEGGSDTQYF.

The CDR3 reads CASSETSGTDTQYF. The CDR3 DNA is TGTGCCAGCAGTGAGACTAGCGGGACAGATACGCAGTATTTT. V and J are TRBV25-1 and TRBJ2-3, with 10 bases aligning to TRBD2. This CDR3 is built from 14 residues. V lost 3 bases, J lost 3 bases, and 0 bases stayed unmatched. From germline, CDR1 is MGHDK and CDR2 SYGVNS.

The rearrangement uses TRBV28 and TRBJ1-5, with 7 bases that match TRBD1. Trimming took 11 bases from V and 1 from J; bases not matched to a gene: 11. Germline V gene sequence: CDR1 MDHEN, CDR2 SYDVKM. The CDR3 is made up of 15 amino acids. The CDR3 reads CASRGQGDSNQPQHF. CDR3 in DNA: TGTGCCTCCAGAGGGCAGGGGGACAGCAATCAGCCCCAGCATTTT.

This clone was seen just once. CDR3 nucleotide sequence: TGTGCCAGCAGCCAAAAGACAGGGGGCGCAAGGACTGAAGCTTTCTTT. Protein product: CASSQKTGGARTEAFF. V gene TRBV16 combines with J gene TRBJ1-1, with 10 bases matching TRBD1. CDR3 length equals 16 residues. CDR1 KGHSY and CDR2 FQNENV come from the germline V gene. V shed 2 bases, J shed 5 bases, and the junction held 8 bases outside the gene matches.

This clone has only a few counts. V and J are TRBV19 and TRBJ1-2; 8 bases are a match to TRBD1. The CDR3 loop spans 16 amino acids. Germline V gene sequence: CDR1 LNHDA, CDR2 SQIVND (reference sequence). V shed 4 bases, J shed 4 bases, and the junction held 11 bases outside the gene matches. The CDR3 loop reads CASSTWTGQRLYGYTF. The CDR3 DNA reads TGTGCCAGTAGTACCTGGACAGGGCAAAGACTCTATGGCTACACCTTC. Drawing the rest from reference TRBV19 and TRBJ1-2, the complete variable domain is DGGITQSPKYLFRKEGQNVTLSCEQNLNHDAMYWYRQDPGQGLRLIYYSQIVNDFQKGDIAEGYSVSREKKESFPLTVTSAQKNPTAFYLCASSTWTGQRLYGYTFGSGTRLTVV.

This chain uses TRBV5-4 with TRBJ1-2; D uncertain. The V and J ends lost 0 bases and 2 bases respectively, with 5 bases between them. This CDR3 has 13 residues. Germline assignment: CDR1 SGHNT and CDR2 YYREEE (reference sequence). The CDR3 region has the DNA TGTGCCAGCAGCTTGGCCGGGAACTATGGCTACACCTTC. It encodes CASSLAGNYGYTF.

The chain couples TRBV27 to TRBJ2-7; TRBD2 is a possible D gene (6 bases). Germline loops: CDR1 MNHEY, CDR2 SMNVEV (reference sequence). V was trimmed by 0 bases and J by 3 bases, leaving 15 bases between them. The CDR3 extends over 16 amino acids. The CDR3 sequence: CASSLSGGYGIYEQYF. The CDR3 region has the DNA TGTGCCAGCAGTTTATCGGGGGGATATGGGATCTACGAGCAGTACTTC.

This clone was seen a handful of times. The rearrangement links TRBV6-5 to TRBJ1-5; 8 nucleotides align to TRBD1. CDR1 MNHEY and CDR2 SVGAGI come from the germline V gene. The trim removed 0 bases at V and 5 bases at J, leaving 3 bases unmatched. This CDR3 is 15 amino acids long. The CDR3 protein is CASSYSRQGHQPQHF. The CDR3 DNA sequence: TGTGCCAGCAGTTACTCGAGACAGGGGCATCAGCCCCAGCATTTT.

CDR3 nucleotides: TGTGCCAGCAGCTTCCCAGGGGTCCGCTACGAGCAGTACTTC. Translation gives CASSFPGVRYEQYF. The gene calls are TRBV7-8 and TRBJ2-7, with D perhaps matching TRBD1 (6 bases). Germline loops: CDR1 SGHVS, CDR2 FQNEAQ. The CDR3 is 14 amino acids. The V gene lost 3 bases and the J gene lost 3 bases, with 12 bases spanning the gap. Full variable domain (rest looked up from reference TRBV7-8 and TRBJ2-7): GAGVSQSPRYKVAKRGQDVALRCDPISGHVSLFWYQQALGQGPEFLTYFQNEAQLDKSGLPSDRFFAERPEGSVSTLKIQRTQQEDSAVYLCASSFPGVRYEQYFGPGTRLTVT.